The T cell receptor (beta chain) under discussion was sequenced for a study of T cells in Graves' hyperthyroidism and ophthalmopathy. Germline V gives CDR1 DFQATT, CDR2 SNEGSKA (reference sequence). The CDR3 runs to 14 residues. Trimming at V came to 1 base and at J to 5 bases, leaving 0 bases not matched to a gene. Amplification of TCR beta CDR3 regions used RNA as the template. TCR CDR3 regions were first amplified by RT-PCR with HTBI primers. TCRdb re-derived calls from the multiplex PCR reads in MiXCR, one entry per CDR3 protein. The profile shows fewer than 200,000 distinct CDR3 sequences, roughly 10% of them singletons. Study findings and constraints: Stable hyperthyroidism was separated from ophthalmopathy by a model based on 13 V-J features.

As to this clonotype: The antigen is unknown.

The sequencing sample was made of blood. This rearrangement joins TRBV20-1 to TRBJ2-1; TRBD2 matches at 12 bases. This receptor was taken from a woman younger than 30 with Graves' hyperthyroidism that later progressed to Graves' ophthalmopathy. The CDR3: CSARGLAGDNEQFF. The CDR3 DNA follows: TGCAGTGCTAGAGGACTAGCGGGGGACAATGAGCAGTTCTTC.